This TCR beta chain was sequenced during a study of blood T cell repertoires in COVID-19. Study context: Spain, Italy and the United States supplied samples that represented acute and convalescent COVID-19. Sample material is recorded as cDNA or gDNA derived from T cells, B-cell-depleted T cells, or PBMCs.

Germline V gene data show CDR1 as SGHDT and CDR2 as YYEEEE. With 4 bases clipped from V and 5 bases from J, the junction kept 6 bases outside the gene matches. The CDR3 contains 15 residues. Original data processing: Scientists estimated how many nucleated cells there were by amplifying reference gene primers. The assay was immunoSEQ multiplex PCR, and TCRdb's table has in-frame clones only and misses some. V and J calls and clone size are given by that table; D and trimming were obtained from the DNA. The sample includes about 64,000 clones, around four fifths of them seen just once. The rearrangement joins TRBV5-6 to TRBJ1-4; 9 nucleotides match TRBD1. The clonotype was recovered from a man older than 75 with acute or convalescent COVID-19. Sequencing was performed on peripheral blood. Here the CDR3 reads CASSAAGTGNEKLFF. Here the CDR3 DNA reads TGTGCCAGCAGCGCCGCCGGGACAGGGAATGAAAAACTGTTTTTT.